This T cell receptor beta chain was recovered during a study of CD8+CD57+ T cells in acquired aplastic anemia. As for the study in general: Isolated CD4+ and CD8+ cells, once sorted, yielded DNA averaging roughly 3.4 ug. Broader study findings: Patients and healthy controls showed no significant CD8+ Simpson's diversity difference.

As for this clonotype: Its target is unknown. One end of the junction does not line up with germline, which may come from a read error.

The study profiled TCR beta VDJ and CDR3 using genomic DNA as template. TCRdb reanalysed the reads using MiXCR and keeps one entry per CDR3 protein. The profile covers 400,000 to 450,000 distinct CDR3 sequences, with about two thirds appearing a single time and under 5% taken by the ten largest. CDR1 and CDR2 (germline): LNHNV, YYDKDF (reference sequence). This CDR3 contains 15 residues. The sample was sorted CD4+, CD8+, or CD8+CD57+ T cells (not recorded which) from PBMCs. The TCR comes from a human donor in good health, serving as a control. The chain uses TRBV15 and TRBJ2-2, with 7 nucleotides matching TRBD1. CDR3 nucleotides: TGCGCCACCAGCTTGGTGGGACAGTCTACCGGGGCGCTGTTTTTT. It translates to CATSLVGQSTGALFF.